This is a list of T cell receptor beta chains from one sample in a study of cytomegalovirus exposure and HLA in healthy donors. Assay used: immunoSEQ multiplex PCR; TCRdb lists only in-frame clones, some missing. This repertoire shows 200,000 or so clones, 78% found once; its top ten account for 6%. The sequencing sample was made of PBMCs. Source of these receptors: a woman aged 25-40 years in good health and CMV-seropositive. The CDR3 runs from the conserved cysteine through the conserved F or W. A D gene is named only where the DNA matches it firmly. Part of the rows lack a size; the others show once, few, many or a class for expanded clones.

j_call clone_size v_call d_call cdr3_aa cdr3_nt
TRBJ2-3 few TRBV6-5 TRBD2 CASSHRRGGTDTQYF TGTGCCAGCAGTCACAGGCGGGGGGGCACAGATACGCAGTATTTT
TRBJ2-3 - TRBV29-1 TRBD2 CSGRERTSGGSDTQYF TGCAGCGGCCGAGAGAGGACTAGCGGGGGTTCAGATACGCAGTATTTT
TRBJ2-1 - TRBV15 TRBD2 CATNPILAGGEEQFF TGTGCCACCAATCCCATACTAGCGGGGGGAGAAGAGCAGTTCTTC
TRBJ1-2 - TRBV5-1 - CASSDSNYGYTF TGCGCCAGCTCAGACAGTAACTATGGCTACACCTTC
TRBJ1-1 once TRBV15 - CATSRDMGSTEAFF TGTGCCACCAGCAGAGATATGGGGAGCACTGAAGCTTTCTTT
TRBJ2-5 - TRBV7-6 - CASSPGGAVGGETQYF TGTGCCAGCAGCCCCGGCGGGGCGGTGGGGGGAGAGACCCAGTACTTC
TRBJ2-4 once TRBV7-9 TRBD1 CASSPGKGDRLNIQYF TGTGCCAGCAGCCCAGGGAAGGGGGACAGGTTAAACATTCAGTACTTC
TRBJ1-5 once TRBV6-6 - CASTGGDGNQPQHF TGTGCCAGCACAGGAGGGGACGGCAATCAGCCCCAGCATTTT
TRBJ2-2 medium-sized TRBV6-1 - CASQGGTHTGELFF TGTGCCAGCCAGGGGGGTACCCACACCGGGGAGCTGTTTTTT
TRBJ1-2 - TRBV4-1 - CASSQVGAPLGYTF TGCGCCAGCAGCCAAGTAGGGGCCCCGCTTGGCTACACCTTC
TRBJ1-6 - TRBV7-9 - CASSSPGNSPLHF TGTGCCAGCAGCTCTCCGGGGAATTCACCCCTCCACTTT
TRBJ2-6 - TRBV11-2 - CASSSPRAGANVLTF TGTGCCAGCAGCTCCCCCCGGGCTGGGGCCAACGTCCTGACTTTC
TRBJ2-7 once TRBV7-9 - CASSSTETPYEQYF TGTGCCAGCAGCTCGACAGAGACCCCCTACGAGCAGTACTTC
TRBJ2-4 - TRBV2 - CASSDGSGAKNIQYF TGTGCCAGCAGTGACGGTAGCGGAGCCAAAAACATTCAGTACTTC
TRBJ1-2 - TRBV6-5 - CASSPGREGYTF TGTGCCAGCAGTCCAGGGAGGGAGGGCTACACCTTC
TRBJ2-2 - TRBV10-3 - CAISELTGELFF TGTGCCATCAGTGAGCTCACCGGGGAGCTGTTTTTT
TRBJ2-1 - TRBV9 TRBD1 CASSPTGGYNEQFF TGTGCCAGCAGCCCTACAGGGGGCTACAATGAGCAGTTCTTC
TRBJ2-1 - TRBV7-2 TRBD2 CASSRRTRGGGEQFF TGTGCCAGCAGCAGAAGGACTAGAGGAGGCGGTGAGCAGTTCTTC
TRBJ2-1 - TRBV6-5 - CASSLSTQGIPQFF TGTGCCAGCAGCCTATCGACCCAGGGAATCCCGCAGTTCTTC
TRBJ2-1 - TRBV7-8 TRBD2 CASSLAGTSGLNEQFF TGTGCCAGCAGCTTGGCCGGGACTAGCGGCCTGAATGAGCAGTTCTTC
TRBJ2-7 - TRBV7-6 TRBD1 CASSSPGQGAYEQYF TGTGCCAGCAGCTCCCCGGGACAGGGGGCCTACGAGCAGTACTTC
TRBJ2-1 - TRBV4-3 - CASSQSRDEQFF TGCGCCAGCAGCCAGTCGCGAGATGAGCAGTTCTTC
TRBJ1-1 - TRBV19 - CASSREGATEAFF TGTGCCAGTAGTAGGGAGGGAGCCACTGAAGCTTTCTTT